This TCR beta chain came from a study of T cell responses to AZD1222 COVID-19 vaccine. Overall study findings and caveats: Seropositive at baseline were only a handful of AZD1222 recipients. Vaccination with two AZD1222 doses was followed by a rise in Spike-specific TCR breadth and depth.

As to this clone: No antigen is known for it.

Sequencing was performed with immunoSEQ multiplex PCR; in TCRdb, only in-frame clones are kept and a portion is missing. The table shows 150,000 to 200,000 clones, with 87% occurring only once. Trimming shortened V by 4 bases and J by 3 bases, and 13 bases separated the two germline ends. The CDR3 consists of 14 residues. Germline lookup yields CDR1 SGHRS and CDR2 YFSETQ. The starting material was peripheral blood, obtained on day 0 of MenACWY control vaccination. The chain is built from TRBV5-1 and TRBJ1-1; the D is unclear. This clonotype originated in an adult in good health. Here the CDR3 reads CASSPAPSDTEAFF. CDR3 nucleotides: TGCGCCAGCAGCCCGGCCCCTTCAGACACTGAAGCTTTCTTT.